The 10 T cell receptor beta chains in this list originate from one sample, sequenced in a study of blood T cell repertoires in COVID-19. The repertoire was sequenced with immunoSEQ multiplex PCR; TCRdb's copy has only in-frame clones and lacks some. The profile covers under 150,000 clones, with approximately 84% appearing a single time and about 1.3% taken by the ten largest. Sequenced sample: peripheral blood. The receptors were sampled from a man aged 60-69 years with acute or convalescent COVID-19.

This clone appeared once. The chain recombines TRBV29-1 with TRBJ1-1; no reliable D call. CDR1 and CDR2 (germline): SQVTM, ANQGSEA. This CDR3 region has 11 residues. Trimming cost V 7 bases and J 8 bases, with 14 bases left between them. The CDR3 sequence: CSGVEDPEAFF. CDR3 sequence (DNA): TGCAGCGGGGTTGAGGATCCCGAAGCTTTCTTT.

CDR3 protein: CASSDRTSGGYNEQFF. CDR3 in DNA: TGTGCCAGCAGTGACCGGACTAGCGGGGGTTACAATGAGCAGTTCTTC. The chain employs TRBV25-1 and TRBJ2-1; 13 positions agree with TRBD2. This CDR3 contains 16 residues. Unmatched junction bases numbered 3, after V lost 3 bases and J lost 4 bases. CDR1 and CDR2 from the germline V gene are MGHDK and SYGVNS.

This chain uses TRBV21-1 with TRBJ2-7; TRBD2 reflects the table's D call only, with no check against the DNA. TRBV21-1 is tagged as a pseudogene. The length of the CDR3 is 18 residues. The CDR3 DNA sequence: TGTGCCAGCAGCAAAGAGGGTCCTCTGGGGGGGAATACCTACGAGCAGTACTTC. Amino acids: CASSKEGPLGGNTYEQYF.

This clone was found a few times. V is TRBV29-1 and J is TRBJ2-7; no definite D call. CDR1 and CDR2 from the germline V gene are SQVTM and ANQGSEA. This CDR3 region has 14 residues. V was cut by 6 bases and J by 0 bases, with 15 bases left in between. The CDR3 region is CSVLQEPPSYEQYF. The CDR3 DNA follows: TGCAGCGTCTTGCAGGAACCCCCCTCCTACGAGCAGTACTTC.

This clone showed up just once. The chain joins TRBV18 to TRBJ2-3; D uncertain. The length of the CDR3 is 14 residues. The germline CDR1 and CDR2 sequences are KGHSH and LQKENI. V lost 0 bases to trimming and J lost 1 base, with 5 bases between them. DNA of the CDR3: TGTGCCAGCTCACCACCACTACGCACAGATACGCAGTATTTT. It codes for CASSPPLRTDTQYF.

The chain couples TRBV4-2 to TRBJ2-7; 8 positions agree with TRBD2. This CDR3 region has 14 residues. J gave up 4 bases and V 5 bases, and 7 bases lay outside the gene matches. CDR1 and CDR2 from the germline V gene are LGHNA and YNFKEQ. The CDR3 bases are TGTGCCAGCAGCTATTCGGGGGGGCCATACGAGCAGTACTTC. Translating it yields CASSYSGGPYEQYF.

The chain couples TRBV10-3 to TRBJ1-1; 7 nucleotides agree with TRBD1. There are 15 residues in the CDR3. V trimming: 2 bases; J trimming: 6 bases; junction bases outside the gene matches: 9. CDR1 and CDR2 (germline): ENHRY, SYGVKD. The CDR3 sequence is CAISETTGLTAEAFF. The CDR3 bases are TGTGCCATCAGTGAGACGACAGGGCTTACGGCTGAAGCTTTCTTT.

This clone was counted a few times. The gene calls are TRBV12-5 and TRBJ1-5; 11 nucleotides line up with TRBD1. Trimming cost V 6 bases and J 6 bases; bases outside gene matches: 4. The germline CDR1 and CDR2 sequences are LGHNT and FRNRAP. CDR3 size: 14 residues. The CDR3 DNA follows: TGTGCTAGTGGGGGGACAGGGGGAAGTCAGCCCCAGCATTTT. Amino acids: CASGGTGGSQPQHF.

This chain joins TRBV5-1 and TRBJ1-2; 11 nucleotides agree with TRBD1. Germline V gene lookup returns CDR1 SGHRS and CDR2 YFSETQ. The CDR3 extends over 16 amino acids. The junction had 3 bases not matched to a gene; V was cut back by 0 bases and J by 2 bases. CDR3 loop: CASSLGGTGGNYGYTF. For the CDR3, the DNA is TGCGCCAGCAGCTTGGGAGGGACAGGGGGAAACTATGGCTACACCTTC.

In regard to this clone: Germline and junction disagree at one end, which may indicate a read error. The rearrangement uses TRBV28 and TRBJ2-3; 13 nucleotides match TRBD2. The germline V gene has CDR1 MDHEN and CDR2 SYDVKM. This CDR3 is built from 14 residues. Written as DNA, the CDR3 is TGTGCCAGCAGTTTCCGAGGACTAGCGGGGGCCTCACGGTTT. Translating it yields CASSFRGLAGASRF.